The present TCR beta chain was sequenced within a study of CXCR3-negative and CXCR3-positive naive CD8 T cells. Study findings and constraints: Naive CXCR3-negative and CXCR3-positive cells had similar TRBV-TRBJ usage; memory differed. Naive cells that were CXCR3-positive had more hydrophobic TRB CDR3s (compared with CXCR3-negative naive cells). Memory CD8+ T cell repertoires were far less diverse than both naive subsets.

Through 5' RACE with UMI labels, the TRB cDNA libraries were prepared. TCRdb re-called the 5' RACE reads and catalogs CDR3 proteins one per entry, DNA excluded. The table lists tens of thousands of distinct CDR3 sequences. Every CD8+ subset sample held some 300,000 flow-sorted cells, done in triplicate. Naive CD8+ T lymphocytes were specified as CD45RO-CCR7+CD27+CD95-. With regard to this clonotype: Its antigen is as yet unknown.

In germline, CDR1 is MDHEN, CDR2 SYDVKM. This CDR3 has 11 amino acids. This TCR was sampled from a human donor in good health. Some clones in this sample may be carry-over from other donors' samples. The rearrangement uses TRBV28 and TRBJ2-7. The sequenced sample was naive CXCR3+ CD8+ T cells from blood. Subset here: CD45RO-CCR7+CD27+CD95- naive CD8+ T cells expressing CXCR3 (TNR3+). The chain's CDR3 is CASSFQYEQYF.